Described below is a single T cell receptor (beta chain) sequence and its context. V dropped 4 bases and J dropped 8; count of bases not matched to a gene: 8. This CDR3 comprises 15 residues. The germline V gene has CDR1 MNHEY and CDR2 SMNVEV (reference sequence). The sample originates from a study of blood T cell repertoires in COVID-19. Study overall: Samples representing acute and convalescent COVID-19 were sourced from the United States, Italy and Spain. T cells, B-cell-depleted T cells, or PBMCs provided the cDNA or gDNA that served as material.

How the authors handled the data: Nucleated cell counts were estimated from reference gene primer amplification. Sequencing used immunoSEQ multiplex PCR; TCRdb keeps in-frame clones, though not all of them. The V and J calls and the clone size are those of that table, but D and trimming were determined from the DNA. The table lists 250,000 to 300,000 clones, over 85% of them singletons. One Seattle source followed patients from active infection through their disease course. The V and J genes are TRBV27 and TRBJ1-2, with 12 bases fitting TRBD1. The sample comprised peripheral blood. This TCR was recovered from a woman in her twenties or thirties with COVID-19, enrolled during active disease. The CDR3 DNA follows: TGTGCCAGCAGTTCGATAGGGACAGGGGGCCAGGGCTACACCTTC. Protein sequence: CASSSIGTGGQGYTF.